Each of the 13 T cell receptor beta chains below was sequenced from the same sample in a study of T-cell memory formation after mild COVID-19. TCRdb ran MiXCR on the 5' RACE reads and lists one entry per CDR3 protein. The table lists some 210,000 distinct CDR3 sequences, 27% of them singletons, with roughly 10% in the top ten. The sequenced material came from PBMCs or a T cell subset sorted from them (not recorded which). These receptors were taken from an adult woman who had mild COVID-19 (a few samples of this study predate the infection). Cell type and time point are not known.

This clonotype was counted between two and nine times. This chain links TRBV6-2 or TRBV6-3 with TRBJ1-1; maybe TRBD1 (5 bases). Germline V gives CDR1 MNHEY, CDR2 SVGEGT. This CDR3 is built from 14 residues. Trimming cost V 2 bases and J 6 bases, with 13 bases left between them. Here the CDR3 reads CASSYVGTSSEAFF. CDR3 DNA: TGTGCCAGCAGTTACGTGGGGACCTCCTCTGAAGCTTTCTTT.

The V call is TRBV7-9, the J call TRBJ2-1; possibly TRBD2 for D (6 bases). The CDR3 spans 14 residues. Germline V gene lookup returns CDR1 SEHNR and CDR2 FQNEAQ (reference sequence). Deletions cut 1 base from V and 6 bases from J, with 10 bases between. The CDR3 loop is CASSLVGGTNEQFF. Here the CDR3 DNA reads TGTGCCAGCAGCTTAGTGGGAGGAACCAATGAGCAGTTCTTC.

This clonotype was seen just once. The chain uses TRBV6-5 and TRBJ1-1, with 7 nucleotides matching TRBD1. CDR3 length: 13 amino acids. Looked up from germline, CDR1 is MNHEY and CDR2 is SVGAGI. J was trimmed by 3 bases and V by 6 bases; bases with no gene match: 4. As DNA, the CDR3 is TGTGCCAGCAGGACAGGGATGTACACTGAAGCTTTCTTT. Protein product: CASRTGMYTEAFF.

In its sample, this clonotype was seen many times. The CDR3 DNA sequence: TGCAGCGTTACCGGACTAGCGGGGCCAGGGGACATTCAGTACTTC. Protein sequence: CSVTGLAGPGDIQYF. The chain couples TRBV29-1 to TRBJ2-4, with 12 bases lining up with TRBD2. V lost 5 bases and J lost 8; bases outside the gene matches: 10. The CDR3 has 15 amino acids. CDR1 and CDR2 from the germline V gene are SQVTM and ANQGSEA.

This clonotype showed up just a few times. The chain combines TRBV6-6 with TRBJ2-3, with 8 bases that match TRBD1. This CDR3 is built from 17 residues. After removal of 6 bases from V and 4 bases from J, the junction contained 15 bases not matched to a gene. Germline assignment: CDR1 MNHNY and CDR2 SVGAGI (reference sequence). CDR3 DNA sequence: TGTGCCAGCAGCTCAATACTCAGGGGGCGAGGGGCAGATACGCAGTATTTT. The encoded protein is CASSSILRGRGADTQYF.

The chain has TRBV29-1 and TRBJ1-5, with D unresolved. The CDR3 covers 13 residues. In germline, CDR1 is SQVTM, CDR2 ANQGSEA. Trimming stripped 7 bases from V and 2 bases from J, with 12 bases between. CDR3 bases: TGCAGCGCCTCTCGGGGTGGCAATCAGCCCCAGCATTTT. Translated, it gives CSASRGGNQPQHF.

The chain combines TRBV12-3 or TRBV12-4 with TRBJ2-7; D call uncertain. Trimming cost V 5 bases and J 5 bases, with 13 bases left between them. This CDR3 is built from 13 residues. DNA for the CDR3: TGTGCCAGCAGTCCCGGAAACAACAACGAGCAGTACTTC. Amino acid sequence: CASSPGNNNEQYF.

This chain joins TRBV7-2 and TRBJ1-5, with 7 nucleotides matching TRBD1. This CDR3 has 16 residues. V lost 5 bases, J lost 8 bases, and 15 bases stayed unmatched. CDR1 is SGHTA, CDR2 FQGNSA, per germline. CDR3 protein: CASSLSAQGSYKPQHF. The CDR3 DNA is TGTGCCAGCAGCCTTTCCGCACAGGGGAGTTATAAGCCCCAGCATTTT.

The V gene is TRBV6-1, the J gene TRBJ2-5; D is ambiguous. The CDR3 has 14 residues. Looked up from germline, CDR1 is MNHNS and CDR2 is SASEGT. Trimming cost V 0 bases and J 5 bases, with 10 bases left between them. In nucleotides, the CDR3 is TGTGCCAGCAGTGAAGCATCCAGGTTGGAGACCCAGTACTTC. Protein sequence: CASSEASRLETQYF.

The chain uses TRBV29-1 and TRBJ1-4, with D possibly matching TRBD1 (6 bases). The CDR3 has 14 amino acids. Germline V lookup: CDR1 SQVTM, CDR2 ANQGSEA. V was trimmed by 3 bases and J by 0 bases, leaving 8 bases between them. The CDR3 coding sequence is TGCAGCGTTGAGACAGGCGCAACTAATGAAAAACTGTTTTTT. This sequence encodes CSVETGATNEKLFF. Using reference TRBV29-1 and TRBJ1-4 for the parts outside the CDR3, the full variable domain is SAVISQKPSRDICQRGTSLTIQCQVDSQVTMMFWYRQQPGQSLTLIATANQGSEATYESGFVIDKFPISRPNLTFSTLTVSNMSPEDSSIYLCSVETGATNEKLFFGSGTQLSVL.

The chain links TRBV4-1 to TRBJ1-2, with 8 bases identical to TRBD1. Losses at the gene ends were 5 bases for V and 3 bases for J; bases not matched to a gene: 5. Germline V gene data show CDR1 as MGHRA and CDR2 as YSYEKL. The CDR3 extends over 14 amino acids. The CDR3 DNA reads TGCGCCAGCAGCGTTCCGGGACAGGACTATGGCTACACCTTC. As protein: CASSVPGQDYGYTF.

The sample holds a few counts of this clonotype. The chain combines TRBV4-2 with TRBJ2-5, with 8 bases lining up with TRBD2. CDR1 is LGHNA, CDR2 YNFKEQ, per germline. Trimming took 0 bases from V and 4 from J; bases not matched to a gene: 4. The CDR3 runs 15 residues. The CDR3 region has the DNA TGTGCCAGCAGCCAAGATCTCCTAGCGGGAGAGACCCAGTACTTC. It is translated as CASSQDLLAGETQYF.

The chain couples TRBV3-1 to TRBJ1-2, with 7 bases matching TRBD1. CDR3 length: 16 amino acids. V was pared by 2 bases and J by 0 bases, with 6 bases of the junction left unmatched. Per the germline V gene, CDR1 is LGHDT and CDR2 is YNNKEL (reference sequence). The CDR3 DNA follows: TGTGCCAGCAGCCAAATGTGGGACAGATCTAACTATGGCTACACCTTC. Translating it yields CASSQMWDRSNYGYTF.